Listed below are T cell receptor beta chains from one sample, sequenced in a study of cytomegalovirus exposure and HLA in healthy donors. The repertoire was sequenced with immunoSEQ multiplex PCR; TCRdb's copy has only in-frame clones and lacks some. The sample holds approximately 79,000 clones, around 81% seen once. The sequencing input was PBMCs. The origin of the receptors is a male donor in good health and CMV-seropositive. CDR3s include the opening cysteine and the closing phenylalanine or tryptophan. A D gene is named only where the DNA matches it firmly. Size tells how often a clone was seen (once, few, many) or the class of an expanded clone, and some rows leave it out.

>TRBV4-2|few|TRBD1|TRBJ2-7
CASSQRYRQGSEQYF
TGTGCCAGCAGCCAGCGCTACCGACAGGGCTCCGAGCAGTACTTC
>TRBV7-7|NA|NA|TRBJ2-1
CASSPPGDPYNEQFF
TGTGCTAGCAGTCCTCCGGGGGACCCCTACAATGAGCAGTTCTTC
>TRBV7-2|NA|TRBD2|TRBJ2-1
CASKRMRSGGDEQFF
TGTGCCAGCAAACGTATGAGGAGCGGGGGGGATGAGCAGTTCTTC
>TRBV5-1|NA|TRBD2|TRBJ2-3
CASSPGLAGVTDTQYF
TGCGCCAGCAGCCCGGGACTAGCGGGAGTTACAGATACGCAGTATTTT
>TRBV5-8|NA|NA|TRBJ1-4
CASSHGQSTNEKLFF
TGTGCCAGCAGCCACGGACAATCAACTAATGAAAAACTGTTTTTT
>TRBV5-1|NA|NA|TRBJ2-7
CASSLVTGASEQYF
TGCGCCAGCAGCTTGGTTACGGGAGCTAGCGAGCAGTACTTC
>TRBV5-1|NA|NA|TRBJ2-1
CASSPRVSSEQFF
TGCGCCAGCAGCCCGAGGGTTAGCAGTGAGCAGTTCTTC
>TRBV10-2|NA|TRBD1|TRBJ1-6
CASWDRGASPLHF
TGCGCCAGTTGGGACAGGGGGGCTTCACCCCTCCACTTT
>TRBV5-1|NA|NA|TRBJ2-1
CASSLLGQVLNEQFF
TGCGCCAGCAGCTTGTTGGGGCAGGTTCTCAATGAGCAGTTCTTC
>TRBV6-5|NA|NA|TRBJ2-7
CASSNREPSDEQYF
TGTGCCAGCAGTAACCGGGAGCCCTCGGACGAGCAGTACTTC
>TRBV18|few|TRBD1|TRBJ2-7
CASSVDRSSYEQYF
TGTGCCAGCTCAGTGGACAGGAGCTCCTACGAGCAGTACTTC
>TRBV27|NA|NA|TRBJ1-2
CASSSSPFRGYTF
TGTGCCAGCAGTTCTAGTCCCTTTAGAGGCTACACCTTC
>TRBV4-3|NA|NA|TRBJ1-1
CASSQDRTGDTEAFF
TGCGCCAGCAGCCAAGATCGAACCGGAGACACTGAAGCTTTCTTT
>TRBV20-1|few|NA|TRBJ1-3
CSARGGNTIYF
TGCAGTGCTAGGGGCGGAAACACCATATATTTT
>TRBV10-3|once|TRBD1|TRBJ2-1
CAISPDRPNEQFF
TGTGCCATCAGCCCGGACAGGCCCAATGAGCAGTTCTTC
>TRBV28|NA|NA|TRBJ1-2
CASRPYVREGYTF
TGTGCCAGCAGGCCCTATGTTCGGGAGGGCTACACCTTC
>TRBV28|NA|TRBD1|TRBJ1-1
CASRGQVNTEAFF
TGTGCCAGCAGAGGACAGGTGAACACTGAAGCTTTCTTT
>TRBV14|NA|TRBD1|TRBJ2-7
CASSQGQGAYEQYF
TGTGCCAGCAGCCAAGGACAGGGTGCATACGAGCAGTACTTC
>TRBV30|NA|NA|TRBJ2-2
CAWSVRPRSGRLFF
TGTGCCTGGAGTGTACGTCCGAGAAGCGGACGGCTGTTTTTT
>TRBV7-9|NA|TRBD2|TRBJ2-5
CASSFSGGHQETQYF
TGTGCCAGCAGCTTTAGCGGGGGCCACCAAGAGACCCAGTACTTC
>TRBV6-5|NA|TRBD1|TRBJ2-7
CASSYEGTGAYEQYF
TGTGCCAGCAGTTACGAGGGGACAGGGGCCTACGAGCAGTACTTC
>TRBV5-4|few|TRBD2|TRBJ2-2
CASRPGLAGGNTGELFF
TGTGCCAGCAGGCCTGGACTAGCGGGAGGTAACACCGGGGAGCTGTTTTTT
>TRBV27|NA|NA|TRBJ2-7
CASSLSGQGGYEQYF
TGTGCCAGCAGTTTATCGGGGCAGGGGGGCTACGAGCAGTACTTC
>TRBV28|NA|TRBD2|TRBJ2-1
CASSLSGGYNEQFF
TGTGCCAGCAGCCTTAGCGGGGGCTACAATGAGCAGTTCTTC
>TRBV29-1|NA|NA|TRBJ2-3
CSARAPGRSARTDTQYF
TGCAGCGCCAGAGCTCCGGGAAGGTCGGCACGTACAGATACGCAGTATTTT
>TRBV7-5|NA|NA|TRBJ2-7
CVRSLEGLAGGFPTYEQYF
TGTGTCAGAAGCTTGGAGGGACTAGCGGGGGGCTTTCCTACCTACGAGCAGTACTTC
>TRBV27|NA|NA|TRBJ2-5
CASSLQGTETQYF
TGTGCCAGCAGTTTACAGGGGACGGAGACCCAGTACTTC
>TRBV30|NA|NA|TRBJ2-5
CAWSRGSETQYF
TGTGCCTGGAGCCGGGGAAGTGAGACCCAGTACTTC
>TRBV6-4|NA|TRBD1|TRBJ2-7
CASTYRGSEQYF
TGTGCCAGCACCTACAGGGGCAGCGAGCAGTACTTC
>TRBV5-1|NA|NA|TRBJ1-3
CASSLDRAISGNTIYF
TGCGCCAGCAGCTTGGACAGAGCTATCTCTGGAAACACCATATATTTT
>TRBV13|NA|NA|TRBJ2-5
CASSSAPTGLETQYF
TGTGCCAGCAGCTCGGCCCCTACAGGGTTAGAGACCCAGTACTTC
>TRBV28|NA|NA|TRBJ2-2
CASSQAGVGTGELFF
TGTGCCAGCAGCCAGGCAGGGGTCGGCACCGGGGAGCTGTTTTTT
>TRBV6-6|NA|NA|TRBJ2-3
CASSSGRGTQYF
TGTGCCAGCAGTTCCGGGCGGGGTACGCAGTATTTT
>TRBV2|NA|NA|TRBJ1-5
CASSLVNQPQHF
TGTGCCAGTAGCCTCGTAAATCAGCCCCAGCATTTT
>TRBV6-5|few|TRBD2|TRBJ2-7
CASSTRLAGGEQYF
TGTGCCAGCAGTACCCGACTAGCGGGAGGGGAGCAGTACTTC
>TRBV2|NA|NA|TRBJ2-6
CASKTEAGANVLTF
TGTGCCAGCAAGACAGAGGCTGGGGCCAACGTCCTGACTTTC
>TRBV25-1|NA|TRBD2|TRBJ2-7
CASSGRRGGSEQYF
TGTGCCAGCAGTGGGAGGCGGGGGGGGAGCGAGCAGTACTTC